This section outlines one TCR beta chain sequence together with its context. What it recognizes is unknown. In TCRdb, the reads were re-called with MiXCR into one record per CDR3 protein. The sample includes about half a million distinct CDR3 sequences, about 33% of them seen just once. This CDR3 has 12 residues. Germline CDR1 MDHEN, CDR2 SYDVKM. Trimming removed 3 bases from V and 4 bases from J, with 7 bases in between. This specimen comes from a study of T cell repertoires in cytomegalovirus infection. Notes on the study in general: HLA-C-restricted, CMV-specific TCR beta clonotypes were dominant ex vivo.

The chain is built from TRBV28 and TRBJ2-7; D ambiguous. This sequence was found in a human donor in good health (CMV status not recorded). Some clones in this sample may be carry-over from other donors' samples. The sample in question was cultured PBMCs, obtained from culture after CMV antigen stimulation. The CDR3 nucleotides are TGTGCCAGCAGTTTGAGCAGATACGAGCAGTACTTC. Residues: CASSLSRYEQYF.